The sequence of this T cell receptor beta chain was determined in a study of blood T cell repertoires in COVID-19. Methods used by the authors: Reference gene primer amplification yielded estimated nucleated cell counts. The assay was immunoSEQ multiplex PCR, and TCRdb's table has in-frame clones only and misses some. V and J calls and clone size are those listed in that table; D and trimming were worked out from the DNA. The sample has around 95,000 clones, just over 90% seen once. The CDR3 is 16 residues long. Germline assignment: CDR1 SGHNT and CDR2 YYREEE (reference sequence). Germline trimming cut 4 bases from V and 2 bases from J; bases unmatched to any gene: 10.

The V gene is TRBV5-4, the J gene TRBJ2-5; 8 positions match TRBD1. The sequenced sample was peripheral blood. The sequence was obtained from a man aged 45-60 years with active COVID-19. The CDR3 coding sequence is TGTGCCAGCAGCCTTCCGGGACAGGCGTATCAAGAGACCCAGTACTTC. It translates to CASSLPGQAYQETQYF.